These 9 T cell receptor beta chains were all obtained from the same sample, sequenced in a study of blood T cell repertoires in COVID-19. Clones were sequenced by immunoSEQ multiplex PCR, and TCRdb holds only the in-frame ones, with some missing. The profile covers about 100,000 clones, with approximately 90% appearing a single time and 2% to 2.5% taken by the ten largest. Material for sequencing was peripheral blood. These receptors were taken from a man aged 45-60 years with active COVID-19.

This clone showed up just once. This rearrangement joins TRBV7-9 to TRBJ2-2, with TRBD1 identical over 7 bases. Germline loops: CDR1 SEHNR, CDR2 FQNEAQ (reference sequence). The CDR3 has 19 amino acids. The trim removed 0 bases at V and 5 bases at J, leaving 15 bases unmatched. CDR3 bases: TGTGCCAGCAGCTTAGCCAGACAGGGATGGGGATATCAGACCGGGGAGCTGTTTTTT. This codes for CASSLARQGWGYQTGELFF.

The V call is TRBV19, the J call TRBJ2-3; TRBD2 aligns across 11 bases. CDR1 is LNHDA, CDR2 SQIVND, per germline (reference sequence). With 10 bases clipped from V and 3 bases from J, the junction kept 9 bases outside the gene matches. CDR3 size: 15 residues. The CDR3 region has the DNA TGTGCCACCTCAACTAGCGGGGGACTTACAGATACGCAGTATTTT. It codes for CATSTSGGLTDTQYF.

The CDR3 loop reads CASSGDRSNTEAFF. In DNA, the CDR3 is TGTGCCAGTAGCGGAGACAGGTCGAACACTGAAGCTTTCTTT. This chain links TRBV19 with TRBJ1-1; a weak D match, TRBD1 (6 bases). Germline V lookup: CDR1 LNHDA, CDR2 SQIVND (reference sequence). V gave up 6 bases and J gave up 1 base, with 12 bases separating them. CDR3 length equals 14 residues.

The chain has TRBV5-8 and TRBJ2-7; TRBD1 agrees at 9 bases. The CDR3 extends over 15 amino acids. The germline gives CDR1 SGHTS, CDR2 YDEGEE. The V and J ends lost 1 base and 3 bases, in that order; junction bases with no gene match: 5. CDR3 sequence: CASSLNRGPVYEQYV. The CDR3 bases are TGTGCCAGCAGCTTGAACAGGGGGCCTGTCTACGAGCAGTACGTC.

This sequence joins TRBV2 and TRBJ1-2, with a possible D match to TRBD1 (5 bases). The CDR3 totals 14 residues. Germline assignment: CDR1 SNHLY and CDR2 FYNNEI. Trimming removed 8 bases at V and 4 bases at J, with 17 bases between. The CDR3 sequence: CASGPRKGLYGYTF. The CDR3 coding sequence is TGTGCCAGCGGGCCGCGAAAGGGACTCTATGGCTACACCTTC.

V usage is TRBV18 and J usage is TRBJ2-3; 10 bases are shared with TRBD1. Germline loops: CDR1 KGHSH, CDR2 LQKENI. The trim removed 6 bases at V and 6 bases at J, leaving 6 bases unmatched. CDR3 length: 14 residues. The CDR3 region has the DNA TGTGCCAGCTCCCCGACAGGGGGCCCGGATACGCAGTATTTT. Its translation: CASSPTGGPDTQYF.

J is TRBJ2-5 and V is TRBV19, with D uncertain. This CDR3 region has 14 residues. Per germline, CDR1 LNHDA and CDR2 SQIVND (reference sequence). V was trimmed by 6 bases and J by 1 base, leaving 12 bases between them. CDR3 nucleotides: TGTGCCAGTAGCCTATCAAACGGCCAAGAGACCCAGTACTTC. Amino acids: CASSLSNGQETQYF.

This clone was recorded once. V usage is TRBV19 and J usage is TRBJ1-2; D perhaps matches TRBD1 (5 bases). This CDR3 spans 13 amino acids. The germline CDR1 and CDR2 sequences are LNHDA and SQIVND (reference sequence). V was trimmed by 7 bases and J by 4 bases, leaving 13 bases between them. CDR3 loop: CASTDRSSYGYTF. The CDR3 nucleotides read TGTGCCAGTACTGACAGAAGCTCCTATGGCTACACCTTC.

This chain connects TRBV3-1 (or the pseudogene TRBV3-2) to TRBJ1-2; 10 nucleotides agree with TRBD1. CDR3 length equals 15 residues. After removal of 4 bases from V and 3 bases from J, the junction contained 5 bases not matched to a gene. Germline CDR1 LGHDT, CDR2 YNNKEL (reference sequence). CDR3 residues: CASSPRDRGDYGYTF. CDR3 bases: TGTGCCAGCAGCCCTCGGGACAGGGGTGACTATGGCTACACCTTC.